Below, 9 T cell receptor beta chains from the same sample are listed, as sequenced in a study of blood T cell repertoires in COVID-19. Libraries were prepared by immunoSEQ multiplex PCR; TCRdb keeps only in-frame clonotypes and omits some of them. The table lists about 330,000 clones, around four fifths of them singletons. Sequenced input: peripheral blood. Receptors were obtained from a woman aged 45-65 years with acute or convalescent COVID-19.

This chain joins TRBV9 and TRBJ2-5; TRBD2 is a possible D gene (7 bases). Between the trimmed V and J ends, which lost 0 bases and 2 bases, there was a span of 11 bases. Germline loops: CDR1 SGDLS, CDR2 YYNGEE. CDR3 length: 15 residues. The CDR3 region has the DNA TGTGCCAGCAGCGTAGCGGGGGGCTTACAAGAGACCCAGTACTTC. Translation gives CASSVAGGLQETQYF.

This sequence joins TRBV2 and TRBJ2-1; D may be TRBD2 (7 bases). This CDR3 has 12 residues. CDR1 and CDR2 from the germline V gene are SNHLY and FYNNEI. V gave up 8 bases and J gave up 8 bases, with 13 bases separating them. CDR3 in amino acids: CASGGARDEQFF. Written as DNA, the CDR3 is TGTGCCAGCGGGGGGGCCAGGGATGAGCAGTTCTTC.

The gene calls are TRBV27 and TRBJ1-2; 8 bases map to TRBD1. Germline assignment: CDR1 MNHEY and CDR2 SMNVEV (reference sequence). Trimming removed 2 bases from V and 7 bases from J; junction bases left unmatched: 12. There are 16 residues in the CDR3. The CDR3 protein is CASSLQGQGLLGGYTF. For the CDR3, the DNA is TGTGCCAGCAGTTTACAAGGACAGGGCCTTTTAGGTGGCTACACCTTC.

A word on this clone: Within the sample, other DNA sequences also encode this same CDR3. The chain joins TRBV28 to TRBJ1-6; 9 positions agree with TRBD1. J gave up 7 bases and V 3 bases, and 1 base lay outside the gene matches. The CDR3 totals 14 residues. CDR1 is MDHEN, CDR2 SYDVKM, per germline. CDR3 bases: TGTGCCAGCAGTTTGGGACAGGGAAATTCACCCCTCCACTTT. Its protein product is CASSLGQGNSPLHF. Supplemented by reference TRBV28 and TRBJ1-6, the full variable domain reads DVKVTQSSRYLVKRTGEKVFLECVQDMDHENMFWYRQDPGLGLRLIYFSYDVKMKEKGDIPEGYSVSREKKERFSLILESASTNQTSMYLCASSLGQGNSPLHFGNGTRLTVT.

The J gene is TRBJ2-1, the V gene TRBV6-2 or TRBV6-3, with D perhaps TRBD2 (5 bases). V was trimmed by 6 bases and J by 8 bases, leaving 17 bases between them. The CDR3 runs to 14 residues. Germline loops: CDR1 MNHEY, CDR2 SVGEGT. CDR3 in DNA: TGTGCCAGCAGCCTACAAGGACCGAGGGATGAGCAGTTCTTC. Its translation: CASSLQGPRDEQFF.

This chain links TRBV5-3 with TRBJ2-7; 7 bases line up with TRBD1. Being an ORF, TRBV5-3 has a function that is uncertain. CDR3 length: 16 amino acids. Losses at the gene ends were 4 bases for V and 3 bases for J; bases not matched to a gene: 13. The CDR3 sequence: CARSHGQAQHLYEQYV. CDR3 DNA: TGTGCCAGAAGCCACGGACAGGCCCAACACCTCTACGAGCAGTACGTC.

The chain employs TRBV6-6 and TRBJ2-3, with a possible D match to TRBD2 (5 bases). Germline loops: CDR1 MNHNY, CDR2 SVGAGI (reference sequence). V was cut by 10 bases and J by 1 base, with 15 bases left in between. The CDR3 sequence is 14 residues long. The CDR3: CATRSVLGTDTQYF. The CDR3 coding sequence is TGTGCCACCCGTAGCGTCCTTGGCACAGATACGCAGTATTTT.

V and J are TRBV7-8 and TRBJ1-1; 7 nucleotides line up with TRBD1. After removal of 4 bases from V and 3 bases from J, the junction contained 14 bases not matched to a gene. Germline CDR1 and CDR2: SGHVS and FQNEAQ. The CDR3 is made up of 17 amino acids. Here the CDR3 reads CASSSRRQGQGDTEAFF. In nucleotides, the CDR3 is TGTGCCAGCAGCTCAAGGCGACAGGGTCAGGGAGACACTGAAGCTTTCTTT.

This clone occurred once. The chain uses TRBV7-6 and TRBJ2-7; a possible D gene is TRBD2 (5 bases). With 5 bases removed from V and 2 bases from J, the gap between germline ends came to 19 bases. The CDR3 sequence is 16 residues long. CDR1 and CDR2 (germline): SGHVS, FNYEAQ. CDR3 sequence reads: CASSNKGRTHTYEQYF. The CDR3 coding sequence is TGTGCCAGCAGCAACAAAGGCCGGACTCACACCTACGAGCAGTACTTC.